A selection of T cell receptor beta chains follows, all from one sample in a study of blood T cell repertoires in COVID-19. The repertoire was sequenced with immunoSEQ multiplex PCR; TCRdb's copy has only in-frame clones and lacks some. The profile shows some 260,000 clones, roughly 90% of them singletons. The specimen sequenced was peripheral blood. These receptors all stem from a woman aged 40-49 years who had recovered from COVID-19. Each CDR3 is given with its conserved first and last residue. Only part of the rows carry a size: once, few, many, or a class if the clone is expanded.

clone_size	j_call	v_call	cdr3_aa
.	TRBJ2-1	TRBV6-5	CASTSLAGKHNEQFF
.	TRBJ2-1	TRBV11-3	CASSLDQGGSSTYNEQFF
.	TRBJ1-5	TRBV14	CASSQDRGGCNQPQHF
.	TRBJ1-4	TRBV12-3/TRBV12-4	CASSSVPPGKLFF
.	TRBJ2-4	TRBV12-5	CASGQGQGITKNIQYF
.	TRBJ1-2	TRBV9	CASSGTTGKDYGYTF
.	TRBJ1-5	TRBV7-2	CASSLQGGNQPQHF
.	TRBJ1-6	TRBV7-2	CASSLAGGGQNSPLHF
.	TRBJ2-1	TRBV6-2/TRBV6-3	CASSPHYNEQFF
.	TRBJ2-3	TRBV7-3	CASSSPGGNTKADTQYF
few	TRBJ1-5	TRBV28	CASSSKPRGLWGNQPQHF
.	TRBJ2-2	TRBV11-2	CASSLDIRTSGTGELFF
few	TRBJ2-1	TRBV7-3	CASSSASGHNEQFF
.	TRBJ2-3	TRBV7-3	CASKRAGEDTQYF
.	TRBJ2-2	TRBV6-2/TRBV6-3	CASSYPTWGLSKQANTGELFF
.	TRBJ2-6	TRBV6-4	CASRKDRKSTGANVLTF
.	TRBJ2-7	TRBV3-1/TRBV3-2	CASSQDTGLAGVGEQYF
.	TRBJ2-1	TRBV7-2	CASSRRTSTLSSYNEQFF
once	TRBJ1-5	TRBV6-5	CASRPGQYSNQPQHF
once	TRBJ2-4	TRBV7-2	CASSTRLATSQNIQYF
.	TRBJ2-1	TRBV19	CASRRASGNEQFF
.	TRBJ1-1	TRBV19	CASSRDRGLMNTEAFF
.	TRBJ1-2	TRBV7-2	CASSPGRVRDYTF
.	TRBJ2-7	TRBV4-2	CASSLHRDRGIEQYF
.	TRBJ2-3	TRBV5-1	CASSYRQGGGTDTQYF